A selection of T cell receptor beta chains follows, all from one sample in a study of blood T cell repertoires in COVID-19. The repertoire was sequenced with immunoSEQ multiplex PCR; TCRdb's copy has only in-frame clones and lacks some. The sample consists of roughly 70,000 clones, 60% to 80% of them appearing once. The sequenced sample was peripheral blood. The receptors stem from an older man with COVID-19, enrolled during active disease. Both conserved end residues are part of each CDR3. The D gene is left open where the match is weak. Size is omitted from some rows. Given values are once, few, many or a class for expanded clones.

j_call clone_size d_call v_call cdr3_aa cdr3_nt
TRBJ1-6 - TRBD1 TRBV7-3 CASSLIGGARNSPLHF TGTGCCAGCAGCTTAATAGGGGGCGCTAGGAATTCACCCCTCCACTTT
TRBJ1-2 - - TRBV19 CASRPDINYGYTF TGTGCCAGTAGACCGGACATAAACTATGGCTACACCTTC
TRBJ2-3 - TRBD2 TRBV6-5 CASSYGLGLYVQYF TGTGCCAGCAGTTACGGGCTGGGACTATATGTGCAGTATTTT
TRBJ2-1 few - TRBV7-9 CAVSGRQGLEQFF TGTGCCGTTTCTGGTCGGCAGGGCCTTGAGCAGTTCTTC
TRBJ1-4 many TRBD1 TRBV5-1 CASSGQGASNEKLFF TGCGCCAGCAGCGGACAGGGGGCGTCGAATGAAAAACTGTTTTTT
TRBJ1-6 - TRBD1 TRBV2 CASRGQGTIPNSPLHF TGTGCCAGCAGGGGACAGGGTACAATACCTAATTCACCCCTCCACTTT
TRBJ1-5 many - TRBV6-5 CASSITGFQPQHF TGTGCCAGCAGTATAACAGGGTTTCAGCCCCAGCATTTT
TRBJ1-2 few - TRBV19 CASSIGVGLYGYTF TGTGCCAGTAGTATTGGGGTTGGACTCTATGGCTACACCTTC
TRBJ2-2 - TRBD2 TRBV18 CASSPQLAGVIGELFF TGTGCCAGCTCACCACAACTAGCGGGAGTAATCGGGGAGCTGTTTTTT
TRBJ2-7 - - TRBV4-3 CASSQDVYSGYSYEQYF TGCGCCAGCAGCCAAGACGTTTACTCAGGGTACTCCTACGAGCAGTACTTC
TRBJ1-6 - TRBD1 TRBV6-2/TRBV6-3 CASSYPPGQGDSPLHF TGTGCCAGCAGCTATCCACCGGGACAGGGGGATTCACCCCTCCACTTT
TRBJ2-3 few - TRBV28 CASSRGATDTQYF TGTGCCAGCAGTCGGGGGGCCACAGATACGCAGTATTTT
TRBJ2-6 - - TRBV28 CASHREANVLTF TGTGCCAGCCATCGAGAGGCCAACGTCCTGACTTTC
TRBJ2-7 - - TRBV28 CASSFTSRGEQYF TGTGCCAGCAGTTTCACCTCCAGGGGCGAGCAGTACTTC
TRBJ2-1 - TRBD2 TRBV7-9 CASSPSGVSSYNEQFF TGTGCCAGCAGCCCTAGCGGGGTGAGCTCCTACAATGAGCAGTTCTTC
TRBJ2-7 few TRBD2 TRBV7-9 CASSLIPSGYEQYF TGTGCCAGCAGCTTAATACCTAGCGGATACGAGCAGTACTTC
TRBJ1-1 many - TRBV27 CASPSGRYTEAFF TGTGCCAGCCCCTCCGGGAGGTACACTGAAGCTTTCTTT
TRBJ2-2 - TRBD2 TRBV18 CASSAGLAGLANTGELFF TGTGCCAGCTCAGCCGGACTAGCGGGCCTCGCGAACACCGGGGAGCTGTTTTTT
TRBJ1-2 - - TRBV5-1 CASSFRLSYGYTF TGCGCCAGCAGCTTCAGGTTGAGCTATGGCTACACCTTC
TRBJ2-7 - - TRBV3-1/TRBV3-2 CASSQAALQSYEQYF TGTGCCAGCAGCCAAGCCGCCCTACAGAGCTACGAGCAGTACTTC
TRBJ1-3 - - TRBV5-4 CASSPSRDSGNTIYF TGTGCCAGCAGCCCCTCGCGGGATTCTGGAAACACCATATATTTT
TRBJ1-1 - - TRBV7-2 CASSLDPTLRGTEAFF TGTGCCAGCAGCTTGGATCCTACCCTCCGGGGCACTGAAGCTTTCTTT
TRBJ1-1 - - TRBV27 CASSLMAARTEAFF TGTGCCAGCAGTTTAATGGCCGCCCGCACTGAAGCTTTCTTT
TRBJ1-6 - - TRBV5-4 CASSLAGVVGSPLHF TGTGCCAGCAGCCTGGCGGGGGTTGTGGGCTCACCCCTCCACTTT
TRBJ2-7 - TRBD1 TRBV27 CASSLTLRDRGHEQYF TGTGCCAGCAGTTTAACCCTCCGGGACAGGGGGCACGAGCAGTACTTC